Listed below are T cell receptor beta chains from one sample, sequenced in a study of cytomegalovirus exposure and HLA in healthy donors. The method was immunoSEQ multiplex PCR; TCRdb's version includes in-frame clones alone and lacks a portion of them. The sample has more than 60,000 clones; under 85% are singletons. Sequencing was done on a sample of PBMCs. All receptors come from a woman in her 30s in good health and CMV-seronegative. Each CDR3 is given with its conserved first and last residue. A D gene is named only where the DNA matches it firmly. Size tells how often a clone was seen (once, few, many) or the class of an expanded clone, and some rows leave it out.

D,V,J,size,CDR3,DNA
TRBD1,TRBV30,TRBJ2-5,-,CAWSGQGRETQYF,TGTGCCTGGAGCGGACAGGGACGAGAGACCCAGTACTTC
TRBD1,TRBV18,TRBJ1-5,-,CASSPDRGLQPQHF,TGTGCCAGCTCACCGGACAGGGGGCTTCAGCCCCAGCATTTT
-,TRBV5-1,TRBJ2-5,-,CASSLEPSGTQYF,TGCGCCAGCAGCTTGGAACCGAGCGGGACCCAGTACTTC
TRBD1,TRBV6-5,TRBJ1-4,-,CASSYASGGGEKLFF,TGTGCCAGCAGTTACGCGTCAGGGGGCGGAGAAAAACTGTTTTTT
-,TRBV7-2,TRBJ1-3,-,CASSLQGSSGNTIYF,TGTGCCAGCAGCTTACAGGGATCCTCTGGAAACACCATATATTTT
TRBD1,TRBV2,TRBJ2-7,-,CASTERQGGQYF,TGTGCCAGCACCGAAAGACAGGGGGGTCAGTACTTC
-,TRBV5-6,TRBJ2-1,-,CASSLVQGGSYNEQFF,TGTGCCAGCAGCTTGGTTCAAGGGGGCTCCTACAATGAGCAGTTCTTC
-,TRBV5-4,TRBJ2-1,few,CASSLEVGTPLVQFF,TGTGCCAGCAGCTTGGAGGTGGGGACACCTCTTGTGCAGTTCTTC
-,TRBV4-3,TRBJ2-5,-,CASSPGGIQETQYF,TGCGCCAGCAGCCCTGGGGGCATTCAAGAGACCCAGTACTTC
-,TRBV13,TRBJ2-7,-,CASSRRQGRNEQYF,TGTGCCAGCAGTCGGAGGCAGGGGCGCAACGAGCAGTACTTC
-,TRBV10-1,TRBJ2-3,-,CASSVGGPADTQYF,TGCGCCAGCAGTGTAGGGGGTCCGGCAGATACGCAGTATTTT
TRBD1,TRBV5-4,TRBJ1-2,-,CASSLADRVGGYTF,TGTGCCAGCAGCTTGGCCGACAGGGTGGGTGGCTACACCTTC
-,TRBV7-2,TRBJ2-7,-,CASSLKRDYEQYF,TGTGCCAGCAGCTTAAAAAGAGACTACGAGCAGTACTTC
-,TRBV19,TRBJ2-7,-,CASSIQRGTYEQYF,TGTGCCAGTAGTATCCAGAGGGGGACCTACGAGCAGTACTTC